These 32 T cell receptor beta chains originate from one sample sequenced in a study of blood T cell repertoires in COVID-19. Libraries were prepared by immunoSEQ multiplex PCR; TCRdb keeps only in-frame clonotypes and omits some of them. The sample lists about 140,000 clones; roughly 90% were seen once. Sequencing was carried out using peripheral blood. The receptors were gathered from a man between 45 and 60 years old with active or convalescent COVID-19.

This sequence joins TRBV3-1 (or the pseudogene TRBV3-2) and TRBJ1-1; D remains unclear. This CDR3 comprises 14 residues. V was clipped by 3 bases and J by 0 bases, with 8 bases between them. Germline CDR1 and CDR2: LGHDT and YNNKEL (reference sequence). The CDR3 region is CASSQGSLNTEAFF. The CDR3 region has the DNA TGTGCCAGCAGCCAGGGCTCTTTGAACACTGAAGCTTTCTTT.

The table lists this clone with a count of one. The chain combines TRBV7-6 with TRBJ1-1; 7 positions match TRBD1. The V and J ends lost 5 bases and 2 bases, in that order; junction bases with no gene match: 8. Germline values: CDR1 SGHVS, CDR2 FNYEAQ. This CDR3 has 15 residues. This CDR3 is CASSPWDSKNTEAFF. DNA for the CDR3: TGTGCCAGCAGCCCTTGGGACAGTAAAAACACTGAAGCTTTCTTT.

The V gene is TRBV14, the J gene TRBJ2-1, with 8 bases aligning to TRBD1. Germline values: CDR1 SGHDN, CDR2 FVKESK. V lost 2 bases, J lost 8 bases, and 11 bases stayed unmatched. There are 16 residues in the CDR3. The CDR3 sequence is CASSQRQGQVRDEQFF. Here the CDR3 DNA reads TGTGCCAGCAGCCAACGACAGGGGCAAGTTAGGGATGAGCAGTTCTTC. The whole variable domain, remainder taken from reference TRBV14 and TRBJ2-1, is EAGVTQFPSHSVIEKGQTVTLRCDPISGHDNLYWYRRVMGKEIKFLLHFVKESKQDESGMPNNRFLAERTGGTYSTLKVQPAELEDSGVYFCASSQRQGQVRDEQFFGPGTRLTVL.

This chain joins TRBV5-5 and TRBJ1-5, with 7 bases identical to TRBD1. The CDR3 has 14 residues. After removal of 3 bases from V and 0 bases from J, the junction contained 0 bases not matched to a gene. CDR1 SGHKS and CDR2 YYEKEE come from the germline V gene (reference sequence). CDR3 in DNA: TGTGCCAGCAGCTGGGACAGTAGCAATCAGCCCCAGCATTTT. This gives the protein CASSWDSSNQPQHF.

The chain joins TRBV7-2 to TRBJ2-1; D remains ambiguous. V was cut by 3 bases and J by 10 bases, with 13 bases left in between. The CDR3 has 13 residues. In germline, CDR1 is SGHTA, CDR2 FQGNSA. The CDR3 region is CASSLGVGGEQFF. CDR3 bases: TGTGCCAGCAGCTTGGGTGTAGGCGGCGAGCAGTTCTTC.

This clone was counted only a few times. The chain links TRBV28 to TRBJ2-2, with TRBD1 identical over 8 bases. Trimming cost V 5 bases and J 5 bases; bases outside gene matches: 10. This CDR3 is 16 amino acids long. Germline V CDR1 and CDR2: MDHEN, SYDVKM. This CDR3 is CASSPGTGGQTGELFF. In DNA, the CDR3 is TGTGCCAGCAGTCCCGGTACAGGGGGGCAGACCGGGGAGCTGTTTTTT.

The CDR3 DNA reads as TGCGCCAGCAGCCTGGCAGGGGGCCGGATGAACACTGAAGCTTTCTTT. The encoded protein is CASSLAGGRMNTEAFF. This chain links TRBV5-1 with TRBJ1-1, with 8 bases lining up with TRBD1. CDR1 is SGHRS, CDR2 YFSETQ, per germline. This CDR3 is 16 amino acids long. J was trimmed by 0 bases and V by 4 bases; bases with no gene match: 8.

The V call is TRBV5-1, the J call TRBJ1-5; no clear D. Germline V gives CDR1 SGHRS, CDR2 YFSETQ. The CDR3 is 13 amino acids. The V and J ends lost 0 bases and 9 bases respectively, with 10 bases between them. Here the CDR3 reads CASSLEGEPPQHF. CDR3 DNA: TGCGCCAGCAGCTTGGAGGGAGAGCCGCCCCAGCATTTT.

This clone has just one count. The chain has TRBV5-5 and TRBJ2-1, with a possible D match to TRBD1 (6 bases). The germline V gene encodes CDR1 SGHKS and CDR2 YYEKEE (reference sequence). This CDR3 contains 15 residues. V gave up 4 bases and J gave up 0 bases, with 11 bases separating them. In nucleotides, the CDR3 is TGTGCCAGCAGCCGACAGGCAAGCTCCTACAATGAGCAGTTCTTC. Translation: CASSRQASSYNEQFF.

The genes are TRBV6-5 and TRBJ2-7; perhaps TRBD1 as D (5 bases). Germline CDR1 reads MNHEY; CDR2 reads SVGAGI. Deletions cut 2 bases from V and 3 bases from J, with 8 bases between. The CDR3 covers 13 residues. In DNA form, the CDR3 reads TGTGCCAGCAGTTACCGACAGCGCTACGAGCAGTACTTC. Protein product: CASSYRQRYEQYF.

The rearrangement joins TRBV30 to TRBJ1-2; 7 bases are shared with TRBD1. V lost 3 bases to trimming and J lost 5 bases; unmatched junction nucleotides: 6. The germline gives CDR1 GTSNPN, CDR2 SVGIG (reference sequence). The length of the CDR3 is 13 residues. The CDR3 sequence is CAWSPGTAYGYTF. The CDR3 bases are TGTGCCTGGAGCCCCGGGACAGCTTATGGCTACACCTTC.

J is TRBJ2-3 and V is TRBV28; D perhaps matches TRBD1 (7 bases). The CDR3 is made up of 16 amino acids. The germline CDR1 and CDR2 sequences are MDHEN and SYDVKM. The V end was cut by 8 bases, the J end by 3 bases, with 21 bases between. This chain's CDR3 is CASATGGGPKTDTQYF. In DNA form, the CDR3 reads TGTGCCAGCGCTACAGGAGGGGGCCCTAAAACAGATACGCAGTATTTT.

The V and J genes are TRBV5-6 and TRBJ1-2; 8 positions agree with TRBD1. Trimming cost V 3 bases and J 6 bases; bases outside gene matches: 4. Germline CDR1 and CDR2: SGHDT and YYEEEE. The CDR3 consists of 13 residues. CDR3 nucleotides: TGTGCCAGCAGCTCCTTGGACAGGGATGGCTACACCTTC. Translated: CASSSLDRDGYTF.

The chain couples TRBV10-2 to TRBJ2-4; no reliable D call. Trimming removed 3 bases at V and 0 bases at J, with 6 bases between. The CDR3 has 14 residues. Germline CDR1 reads WSHSY; CDR2 reads SAAADI. The CDR3 reads CASSEFLAKNIQYF. The CDR3 DNA is TGCGCCAGCAGTGAATTCCTAGCCAAAAACATTCAGTACTTC.

This chain joins TRBV11-2 and TRBJ1-5; perhaps TRBD1 as D (6 bases). This CDR3 has 13 residues. Trimming took off 5 bases at V and 7 bases at J, with 12 bases between the two ends. Germline-derived CDR1 and CDR2 are SGHAT and FQNNGV. CDR3 in amino acids: CASSTGLDQPQHF. The CDR3 DNA sequence: TGTGCCAGCAGCACAGGGTTGGACCAGCCCCAGCATTTT.

V and J are TRBV3-1 (or the pseudogene TRBV3-2) and TRBJ2-7, with D uncertain. Trimming stripped 1 base from V and 5 bases from J, with 12 bases between. In germline, CDR1 is LGHDT, CDR2 YNNKEL (reference sequence). The CDR3 contains 14 residues. This chain's CDR3 is CASSQAGWRNEQYF. Written as DNA, the CDR3 is TGTGCCAGCAGCCAAGCTGGTTGGCGGAACGAGCAGTACTTC.

The chain recombines TRBV5-8 with TRBJ2-1; 9 bases map to TRBD2. The CDR3 contains 18 residues. Germline assignment: CDR1 SGHTS and CDR2 YDEGEE. Germline trimming cut 7 bases from V and 0 bases from J; bases unmatched to any gene: 14. The CDR3 DNA sequence: TGTGCCAGCCGAACCGGGACGGTTAGCGGGAGCTCCTACAATGAGCAGTTCTTC. This sequence encodes CASRTGTVSGSSYNEQFF.

The chain is built from TRBV27 and TRBJ1-1, with TRBD1 as a possible D gene (5 bases). Per germline, CDR1 MNHEY and CDR2 SMNVEV (reference sequence). Deletions cut 4 bases from V and 8 bases from J, with 8 bases between. This CDR3 region has 11 residues. The CDR3 reads CASSSRGEAFF. In nucleotides, the CDR3 is TGTGCCAGCAGTTCTCGGGGGGAAGCTTTCTTT.

CDR3 sequence (DNA): TGTGCCTGGGAGGACAGGTACTCTGGGGCCAACGTCCTGACTTTC. It yields the protein CAWEDRYSGANVLTF. V is TRBV30 and J is TRBJ2-6; 7 nucleotides align to TRBD1. The V gene's germline CDR1 is GTSNPN and CDR2 SVGIG (reference sequence). This CDR3 is built from 15 residues. Unmatched junction bases numbered 4, after V lost 5 bases and J lost 0 bases.

This clone was seen just once. The chain employs TRBV30 and TRBJ2-7; no firm D call. The CDR3 has 13 residues. CDR1 and CDR2 (germline): GTSNPN, SVGIG (reference sequence). V lost 3 bases to trimming and J lost 2 bases, with 11 bases between them. CDR3 sequence: CAWSRQTTYEQYF. DNA of the CDR3: TGTGCCTGGAGCAGGCAGACAACCTACGAGCAGTACTTC.

This clone turned up a few times. The CDR3, as DNA: TGTGCCAGTAGTAGCGGAGGTGGACTACAAGAGACCCAGTACTTC. This sequence encodes CASSSGGGLQETQYF. This rearrangement joins TRBV19 to TRBJ2-5; weak D call: TRBD2 (6 bases). CDR1 LNHDA and CDR2 SQIVND come from the germline V gene (reference sequence). V was cut by 4 bases and J by 2 bases, with 14 bases left in between. There are 15 residues in the CDR3.

The rearrangement links TRBV5-1 to TRBJ2-2; no clear D. The V end lost 3 bases, the J end lost 5 bases, and 8 bases lay between the germline ends. CDR1 is SGHRS, CDR2 YFSETQ, per germline. The CDR3 is 13 amino acids. In DNA, the CDR3 is TGCGCCAGCAGCTCCACTACTACCGGGGAGCTGTTTTTT. Translated, it gives CASSSTTTGELFF.

The rearrangement joins TRBV2 to TRBJ1-4; D perhaps matches TRBD1 (5 bases). Germline CDR1 and CDR2: SNHLY and FYNNEI. This CDR3 has 13 residues. Trimming pared 5 bases from V and 8 bases from J, leaving 12 bases between. The CDR3 DNA sequence: TGTGCCAGCAGTAACAGGATATGGGAAAAACTGTTTTTT. Translation gives CASSNRIWEKLFF. Combining the CDR3 with reference TRBV2 and TRBJ1-4 gives the whole variable domain EPEVTQTPSHQVTQMGQEVILRCVPISNHLYFYWYRQILGQKVEFLVSFYNNEISEKSEIFDDQFSVERPDGSNFTLKIRSTKLEDSAMYFCASSNRIWEKLFFGSGTQLSVL.

V gene TRBV11-2 combines with J gene TRBJ2-6, with 10 bases identical to TRBD1. Germline V gene sequence: CDR1 SGHAT, CDR2 FQNNGV. CDR3 length: 17 residues. The V segment lost 5 bases and the J segment 3 bases; nucleotides outside the gene matches: 7. The CDR3 reads CASSLDRGISGANVLTF. The CDR3, as DNA: TGTGCCAGCAGCCTGGACAGGGGGATTAGTGGGGCCAACGTCCTGACTTTC. Complete variable domain (other parts from reference TRBV11-2 and TRBJ2-6): EAGVAQSPRYKIIEKRQSVAFWCNPISGHATLYWYQQILGQGPKLLIQFQNNGVVDDSQLPKDRFSAERLKGVDSTLKIQPAKLEDSAVYLCASSLDRGISGANVLTFGAGSRLTVL.

This rearrangement joins TRBV27 to TRBJ2-5, with 7 bases that match TRBD1. Germline CDR1 is MNHEY and CDR2 is SMNVEV (reference sequence). V trimming: 4 bases; J trimming: 2 bases; junction bases outside the gene matches: 10. The CDR3 runs to 16 residues. CDR3 DNA sequence: TGTGCCAGCAGTTCCCTCCGGAGACAGGGACAAGAGACCCAGTACTTC. It specifies CASSSLRRQGQETQYF.

The gene calls are TRBV28 and TRBJ2-1, with 14 bases aligning to TRBD2. This CDR3 has 17 residues. Germline CDR1 and CDR2: MDHEN and SYDVKM. V shed 3 bases and J 6 bases; nucleotides not matched to a gene: 7. The CDR3 DNA is TGTGCCAGCAGTTTGCTCGGGGGACTAGCGGGAGCCAATGAGCAGTTCTTC. Protein sequence: CASSLLGGLAGANEQFF.

V gene TRBV5-1 combines with J gene TRBJ2-7, with TRBD1 as a possible D gene (7 bases). This CDR3 region has 15 residues. The germline V and J ends were trimmed by 4 bases and 2 bases, with 16 bases remaining between them. Per germline, CDR1 SGHRS and CDR2 YFSETQ. CDR3 nucleotide sequence: TGCGCCAGCAGCCCCGGAGGGACAGCGACCTACGAGCAGTACTTC. Amino acid sequence: CASSPGGTATYEQYF.

The chain recombines TRBV9 with TRBJ2-2, with 7 bases matching TRBD2. The germline gives CDR1 SGDLS, CDR2 YYNGEE. CDR3 length equals 15 residues. V trimming: 4 bases; J trimming: 2 bases; junction bases outside the gene matches: 5. The CDR3 reads CASSPGTTNTGELFF. For the CDR3, the DNA is TGTGCCAGCAGCCCCGGGACTACTAACACCGGGGAGCTGTTTTTT.

The genes are TRBV9 and TRBJ1-5; D not certain. Germline loops: CDR1 SGDLS, CDR2 YYNGEE. V shed 0 bases and J shed 4 bases, with 8 bases lying between them. This CDR3 has 14 residues. The CDR3: CASSVGNRNQPQHF. The CDR3 nucleotides are TGTGCCAGCAGCGTAGGAAACAGAAATCAGCCCCAGCATTTT.

The J gene is TRBJ2-7, the V gene TRBV9, with a tentative D call TRBD2 (5 bases). Per germline, CDR1 SGDLS and CDR2 YYNGEE. The CDR3 runs 14 residues. V was pared by 0 bases and J by 3 bases, with 10 bases between. CDR3 coding DNA: TGTGCCAGCAGCGTAGGGACCAGCGGCTACGAGCAGTACTTC. Amino acids: CASSVGTSGYEQYF.

This chain uses TRBV6-5 with TRBJ2-6; TRBD2 is a possible D gene (5 bases). The CDR3 contains 16 residues. CDR1 is MNHEY and CDR2 is SVGAGI in the germline V gene. Trimming took off 4 bases at V and 2 bases at J, with 12 bases between the two ends. In nucleotides, the CDR3 is TGTGCCAGCAGTTCACGGGTCGGGACTGGGGCCAACGTCCTGACTTTC. This gives the protein CASSSRVGTGANVLTF.

In this sample, this clone turned up a few times. The chain couples TRBV18 to TRBJ2-7; 14 bases are a match to TRBD2. Germline lookup yields CDR1 KGHSH and CDR2 LQKENI. This CDR3 contains 18 residues. The V gene end was trimmed by 4 bases and the J gene end by 3 bases; junction bases not matched to a gene: 11. The CDR3 loop reads CASSRPGLAGEDDYEQYF. As DNA, the CDR3 is TGTGCCAGCTCACGGCCGGGACTAGCGGGAGAGGACGACTACGAGCAGTACTTC.